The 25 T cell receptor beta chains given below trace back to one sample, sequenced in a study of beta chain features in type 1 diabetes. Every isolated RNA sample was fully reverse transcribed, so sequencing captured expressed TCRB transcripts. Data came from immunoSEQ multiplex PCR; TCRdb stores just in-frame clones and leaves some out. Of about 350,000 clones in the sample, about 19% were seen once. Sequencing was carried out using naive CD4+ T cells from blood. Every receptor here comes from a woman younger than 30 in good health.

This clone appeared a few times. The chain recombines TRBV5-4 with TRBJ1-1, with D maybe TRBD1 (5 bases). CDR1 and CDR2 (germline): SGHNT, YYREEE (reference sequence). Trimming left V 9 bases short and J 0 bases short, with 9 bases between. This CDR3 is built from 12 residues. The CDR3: CATGTVNTEAFF. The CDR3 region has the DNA TGTGCCACCGGGACTGTGAACACTGAAGCTTTCTTT.

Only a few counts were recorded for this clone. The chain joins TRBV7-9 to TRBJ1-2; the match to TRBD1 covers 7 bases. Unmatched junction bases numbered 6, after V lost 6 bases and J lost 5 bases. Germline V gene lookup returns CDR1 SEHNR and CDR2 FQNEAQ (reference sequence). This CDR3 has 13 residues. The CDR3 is CASRRDSHYGYTF. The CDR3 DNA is TGTGCCAGCAGACGGGACAGCCATTATGGCTACACCTTC. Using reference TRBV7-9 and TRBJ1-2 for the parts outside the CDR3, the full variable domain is DTGVSQNPRHKITKRGQNVTFRCDPISEHNRLYWYRQTLGQGPEFLTYFQNEAQLEKSRLLSDRFSAERPKGSFSTLEIQRTEQGDSAMYLCASRRDSHYGYTFGSGTRLTVV.

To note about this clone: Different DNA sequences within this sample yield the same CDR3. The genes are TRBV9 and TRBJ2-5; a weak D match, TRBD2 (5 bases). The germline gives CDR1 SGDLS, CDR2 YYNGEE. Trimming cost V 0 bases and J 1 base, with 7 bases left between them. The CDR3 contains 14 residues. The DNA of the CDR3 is TGTGCCAGCAGCGTAGGGACTGGCCAAGAGACCCAGTACTTC. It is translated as CASSVGTGQETQYF. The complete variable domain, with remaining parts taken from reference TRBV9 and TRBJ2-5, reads DSGVTQTPKHLITATGQRVTLRCSPRSGDLSVYWYQQSLDQGLQFLIQYYNGEERAKGNILERFSAQQFPDLHSELNLSSLELGDSALYFCASSVGTGQETQYFGPGTRLLVL.

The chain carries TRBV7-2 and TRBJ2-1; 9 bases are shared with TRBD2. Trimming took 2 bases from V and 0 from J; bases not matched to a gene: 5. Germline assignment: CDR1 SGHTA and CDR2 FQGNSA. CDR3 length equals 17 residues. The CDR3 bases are TGTGCCAGCAGCTTAAAGCGGGGGGCCTCCTCCTACAATGAGCAGTTCTTC. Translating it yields CASSLKRGASSYNEQFF. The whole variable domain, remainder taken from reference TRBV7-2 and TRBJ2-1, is GAGVSQSPSNKVTEKGKDVELRCDPISGHTALYWYRQSLGQGLEFLIYFQGNSAPDKSGLPSDRFSAERTGGSVSTLTIQRTQQEDSAVYLCASSLKRGASSYNEQFFGPGTRLTVL.

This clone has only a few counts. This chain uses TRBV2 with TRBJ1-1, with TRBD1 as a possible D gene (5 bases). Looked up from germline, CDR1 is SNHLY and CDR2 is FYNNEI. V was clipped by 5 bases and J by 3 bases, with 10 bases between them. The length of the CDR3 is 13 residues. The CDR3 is CASSLQGYTEAFF. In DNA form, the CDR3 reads TGTGCCAGCAGTCTTCAGGGTTACACTGAAGCTTTCTTT.

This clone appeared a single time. The CDR3 coding sequence is TGTGCCTGGAGTGTACTGGGGGCTGGAGCGACCCAGTACTTC. This gives the protein CAWSVLGAGATQYF. V and J are TRBV30 and TRBJ2-5; TRBD1 might be the D (6 bases). The V end was cut by 0 bases, the J end by 7 bases, with 15 bases between. Germline lookup yields CDR1 GTSNPN and CDR2 SVGIG (reference sequence). CDR3 length: 14 residues.

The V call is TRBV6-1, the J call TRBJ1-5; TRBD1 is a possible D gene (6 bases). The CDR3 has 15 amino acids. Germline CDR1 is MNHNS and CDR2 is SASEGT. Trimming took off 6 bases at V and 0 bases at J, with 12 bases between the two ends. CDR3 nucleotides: TGTGCCAGCAGGGCAGGGGCGTATAGCAATCAGCCCCAGCATTTT. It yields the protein CASRAGAYSNQPQHF.

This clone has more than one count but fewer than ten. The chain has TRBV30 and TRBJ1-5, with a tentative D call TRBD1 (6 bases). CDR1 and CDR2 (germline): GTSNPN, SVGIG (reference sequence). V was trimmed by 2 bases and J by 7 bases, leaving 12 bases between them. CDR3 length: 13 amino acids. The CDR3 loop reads CAWSRGASQPQHF. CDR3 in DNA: TGTGCCTGGAGTCGGGGGGCAAGCCAGCCCCAGCATTTT.

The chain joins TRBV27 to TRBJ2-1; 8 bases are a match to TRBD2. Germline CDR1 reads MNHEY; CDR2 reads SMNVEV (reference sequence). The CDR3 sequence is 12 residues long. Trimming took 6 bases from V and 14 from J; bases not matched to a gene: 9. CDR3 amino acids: CASSRAGGLEFF. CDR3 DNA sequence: TGTGCCAGCAGCCGCGCGGGGGGACTGGAGTTCTTC.

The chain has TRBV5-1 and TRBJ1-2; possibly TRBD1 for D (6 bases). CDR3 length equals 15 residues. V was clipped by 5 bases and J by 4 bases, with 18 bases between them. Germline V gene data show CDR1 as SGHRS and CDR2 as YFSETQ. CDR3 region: CASRVGVGGPYGYTF. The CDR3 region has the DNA TGCGCCAGCAGAGTTGGTGTAGGGGGACCCTATGGCTACACCTTC.

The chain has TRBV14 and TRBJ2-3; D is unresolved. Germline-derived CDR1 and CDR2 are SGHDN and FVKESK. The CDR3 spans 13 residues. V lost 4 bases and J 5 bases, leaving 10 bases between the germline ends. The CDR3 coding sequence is TGTGCCAGCAGCCCCCCTGGGCTAGATACGCAGTATTTT. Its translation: CASSPPGLDTQYF.

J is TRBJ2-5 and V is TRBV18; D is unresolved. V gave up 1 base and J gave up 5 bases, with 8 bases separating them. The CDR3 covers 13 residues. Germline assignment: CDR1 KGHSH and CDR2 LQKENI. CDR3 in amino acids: CASSPQNSETQYF. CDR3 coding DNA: TGTGCCAGCTCACCACAAAATAGCGAGACCCAGTACTTC. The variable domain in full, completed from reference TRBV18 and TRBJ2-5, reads NAGVMQNPRHLVRRRGQEARLRCSPMKGHSHVYWYRQLPEEGLKFMVYLQKENIIDESGMPKERFSAEFPKEGPSILRIQQVVRGDSAAYFCASSPQNSETQYFGPGTRLLVL.

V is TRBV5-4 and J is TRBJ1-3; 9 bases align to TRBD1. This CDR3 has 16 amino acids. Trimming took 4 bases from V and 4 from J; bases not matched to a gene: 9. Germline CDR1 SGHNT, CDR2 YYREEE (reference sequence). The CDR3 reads CASSPSGTGLGNTIYF. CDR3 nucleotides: TGTGCCAGCAGCCCTTCCGGGACAGGGCTCGGAAACACCATATATTTT.

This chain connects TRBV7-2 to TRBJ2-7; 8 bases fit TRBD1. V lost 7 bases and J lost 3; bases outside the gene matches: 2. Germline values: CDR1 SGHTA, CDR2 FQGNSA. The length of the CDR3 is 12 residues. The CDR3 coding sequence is TGTGCCAGCACCGACAGGGGCTACGAGCAGTACTTC. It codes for CASTDRGYEQYF. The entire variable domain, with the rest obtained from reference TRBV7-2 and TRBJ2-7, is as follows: GAGVSQSPSNKVTEKGKDVELRCDPISGHTALYWYRQSLGQGLEFLIYFQGNSAPDKSGLPSDRFSAERTGGSVSTLTIQRTQQEDSAVYLCASTDRGYEQYFGPGTRLTVT.

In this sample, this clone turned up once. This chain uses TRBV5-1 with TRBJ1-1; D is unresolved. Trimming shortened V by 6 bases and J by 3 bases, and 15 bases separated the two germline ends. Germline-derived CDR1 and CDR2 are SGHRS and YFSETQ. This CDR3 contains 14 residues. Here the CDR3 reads CASTGSPQDTEAFF. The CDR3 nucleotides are TGCGCCAGCACGGGGTCTCCGCAGGACACTGAAGCTTTCTTT.

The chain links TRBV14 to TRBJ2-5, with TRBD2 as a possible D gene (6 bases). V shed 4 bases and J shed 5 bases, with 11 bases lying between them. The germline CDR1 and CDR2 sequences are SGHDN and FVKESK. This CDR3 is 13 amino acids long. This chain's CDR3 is CASSRGEAETQYF. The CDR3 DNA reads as TGTGCCAGCAGCCGAGGGGAGGCGGAGACCCAGTACTTC.

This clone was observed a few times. The CDR3 bases are TGTGCCTGGAGAGACGGGGATACGCAGTATTTT. Encoded protein: CAWRDGDTQYF. This chain uses TRBV30 with TRBJ2-3; D not resolved. There are 11 residues in the CDR3. Trimming stripped 3 bases from V and 6 bases from J, with 7 bases between. From germline, CDR1 is GTSNPN and CDR2 SVGIG (reference sequence). The full variable domain, rest sourced from reference TRBV30 and TRBJ2-3, is SQTIHQWPATLVQPVGSPLSLECTVEGTSNPNLYWYRQAAGRGLQLLFYSVGIGQISSEVPQNLSASRPQDRQFILSSKKLLLSDSGFYLCAWRDGDTQYFGPGTRLTVL.

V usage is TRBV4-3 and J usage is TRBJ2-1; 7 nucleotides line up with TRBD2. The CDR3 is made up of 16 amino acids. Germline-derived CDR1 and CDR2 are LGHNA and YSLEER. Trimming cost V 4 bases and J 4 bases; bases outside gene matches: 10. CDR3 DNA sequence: TGCGCCAGCAGCCGGAACTCAGCGGGATATTACAATGAGCAGTTCTTC. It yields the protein CASSRNSAGYYNEQFF.

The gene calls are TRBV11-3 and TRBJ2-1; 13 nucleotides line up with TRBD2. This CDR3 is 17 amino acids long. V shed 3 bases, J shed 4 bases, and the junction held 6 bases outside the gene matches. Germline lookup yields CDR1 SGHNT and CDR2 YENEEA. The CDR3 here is CASSLETSGRSYNEQFF. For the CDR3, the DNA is TGTGCCAGCAGCTTGGAGACTAGCGGGAGGTCGTACAATGAGCAGTTCTTC.

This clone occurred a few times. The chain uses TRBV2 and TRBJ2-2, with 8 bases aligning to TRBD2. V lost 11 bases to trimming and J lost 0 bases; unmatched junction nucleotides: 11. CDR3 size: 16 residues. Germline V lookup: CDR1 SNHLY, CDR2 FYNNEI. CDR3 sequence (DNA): TGTGCCGGAAGCGGGAGTATCCCCGCGAACACCGGGGAGCTGTTTTTT. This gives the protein CAGSGSIPANTGELFF.

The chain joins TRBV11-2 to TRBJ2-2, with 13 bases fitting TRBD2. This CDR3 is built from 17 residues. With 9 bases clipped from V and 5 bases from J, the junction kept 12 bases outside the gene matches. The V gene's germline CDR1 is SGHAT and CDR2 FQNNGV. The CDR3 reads CASTGTSGTSMTGELFF. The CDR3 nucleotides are TGTGCCAGTACCGGGACTAGCGGGACCTCAATGACCGGGGAGCTGTTTTTT.

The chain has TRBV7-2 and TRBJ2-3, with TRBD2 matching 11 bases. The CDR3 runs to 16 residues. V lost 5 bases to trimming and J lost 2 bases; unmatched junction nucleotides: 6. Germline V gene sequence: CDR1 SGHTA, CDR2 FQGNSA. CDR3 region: CASSASSGGITDTQYF. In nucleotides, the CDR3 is TGTGCCAGCAGCGCTTCTAGCGGGGGGATCACAGATACGCAGTATTTT.

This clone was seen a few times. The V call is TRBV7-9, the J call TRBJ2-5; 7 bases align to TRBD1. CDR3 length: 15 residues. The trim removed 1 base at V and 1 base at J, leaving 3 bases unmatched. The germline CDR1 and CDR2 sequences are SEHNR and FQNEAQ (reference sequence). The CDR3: CASSLGRTGQETQYF. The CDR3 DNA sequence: TGTGCCAGCAGCTTAGGAAGGACAGGCCAAGAGACCCAGTACTTC. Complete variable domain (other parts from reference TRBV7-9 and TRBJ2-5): DTGVSQNPRHKITKRGQNVTFRCDPISEHNRLYWYRQTLGQGPEFLTYFQNEAQLEKSRLLSDRFSAERPKGSFSTLEIQRTEQGDSAMYLCASSLGRTGQETQYFGPGTRLLVL.

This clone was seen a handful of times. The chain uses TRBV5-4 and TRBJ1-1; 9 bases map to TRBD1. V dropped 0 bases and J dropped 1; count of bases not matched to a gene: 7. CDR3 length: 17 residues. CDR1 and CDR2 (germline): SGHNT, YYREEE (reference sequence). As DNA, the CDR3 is TGTGCCAGCAGCTTGGGGGTCGGACAGGGGACGAACACTGAAGCTTTCTTT. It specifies CASSLGVGQGTNTEAFF. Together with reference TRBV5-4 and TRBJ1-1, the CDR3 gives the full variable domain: ETGVTQSPTHLIKTRGQQVTLRCSSQSGHNTVSWYQQALGQGPQFIFQYYREEENGRGNFPPRFSGLQFPNYSSELNVNALELDDSALYLCASSLGVGQGTNTEAFFGQGTRLTVV.

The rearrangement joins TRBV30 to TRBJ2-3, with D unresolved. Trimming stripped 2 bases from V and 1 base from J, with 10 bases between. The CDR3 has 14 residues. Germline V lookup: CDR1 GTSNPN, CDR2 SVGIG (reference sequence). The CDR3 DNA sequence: TGTGCCTGGAGTTACGGTTCTCGCACAGATACGCAGTATTTT. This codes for CAWSYGSRTDTQYF.